Presented here are 2 T cell receptor beta chains from one specimen sequenced in a study of memory B cells and T cells in multiple sclerosis. Sequenced by immunoSEQ multiplex PCR; TCRdb stores in-frame clones only, minus some. Of 35,000 to 55,000 clones listed, over 75% are singletons. These TCRs' antigens remain unknown. Stimulus-free culture yielded autoproliferating CFSE-dim and non-proliferating CFSE-high T cells, each sequenced separately. 40 million to 50 million CFSE-labeled PBMCs were cultured less than eight days unstimulated, then replicate wells were pooled. Sequencing was performed on PBMCs from blood kept in culture. Every receptor here comes from a human donor with multiple sclerosis.

The chain combines TRBV5-1 with TRBJ2-2; TRBD1 might be the D (6 bases). Looked up from germline, CDR1 is SGHRS and CDR2 is YFSETQ. V was trimmed by 0 bases and J by 1 base, leaving 7 bases between them. The CDR3 has 15 amino acids. This CDR3 reads CASSLAGQNTGELFF. The CDR3 DNA follows: TGCGCCAGCAGCTTGGCGGGACAGAACACCGGGGAGCTGTTTTTT.

The V call is TRBV6-6, the J call TRBJ2-7; unclear D gene. The CDR3 spans 16 residues. The V end lost 2 bases, the J end lost 0 bases, and 14 bases lay between the germline ends. The germline gives CDR1 MNHNY, CDR2 SVGAGI (reference sequence). The CDR3, as DNA: TGTGCCAGCAGTTACCCTATGGCAGTGAGCTCCTACGAGCAGTACTTC. Translation gives CASSYPMAVSSYEQYF.